The 28 T cell receptor beta chains in this list originate from one sample, sequenced in a study of T-cell memory formation after mild COVID-19. TCRdb passed the 5' RACE reads through MiXCR, listing each CDR3 protein once. The sample contains hundreds of thousands of distinct CDR3 sequences, approximately 16% of which appear only once. The sequenced material came from PBMCs or a T cell subset sorted from them (not recorded which). All receptors come from a man aged 18-30 years who had mild COVID-19 (a few samples of this study predate the infection). Cell type and time point are not known.

The rearrangement joins TRBV5-1 to TRBJ1-2, with TRBD1 identical over 10 bases. V lost 0 bases to trimming and J lost 0 bases; unmatched junction nucleotides: 8. Germline CDR1 reads SGHRS; CDR2 reads YFSETQ. This CDR3 spans 18 amino acids. The CDR3, as DNA: TGCGCCAGCAGCTTGGACCTGACAGGGGGCCTAACTAACTATGGCTACACCTTC. It translates to CASSLDLTGGLTNYGYTF.

The gene calls are TRBV2 and TRBJ2-5; TRBD1 matches 10 bases. Germline lookup yields CDR1 SNHLY and CDR2 FYNNEI. The CDR3 is 15 residues long. With V trimmed by 2 bases and J by 7 bases, 7 bases remained unmatched. CDR3 DNA sequence: TGTGCCAGCAGTGAATTTGGGACAGGGGTTGGGACCCAGTACTTC. Its translation: CASSEFGTGVGTQYF.

This clonotype came up a few times. V and J are TRBV6-2 or TRBV6-3 and TRBJ2-1; 9 bases match TRBD2. Germline V gives CDR1 MNHEY, CDR2 SVGEGT. CDR3 length: 15 amino acids. After removal of 0 bases from V and 8 bases from J, the junction contained 5 bases not matched to a gene. The CDR3 sequence: CASSYSSGSGDEQFF. The CDR3 coding sequence is TGTGCCAGCAGTTACTCTAGCGGGAGTGGCGATGAGCAGTTCTTC.

The table lists this clonotype with a few counts. The chain uses TRBV6-5 and TRBJ1-2, with D tentatively TRBD1 (5 bases). Germline V lookup: CDR1 MNHEY, CDR2 SVGAGI. This CDR3 is 13 amino acids long. The germline V and J ends were trimmed by 6 bases and 7 bases, with 15 bases remaining between them. In nucleotides, the CDR3 is TGTGCCAGCAGAATACGAGGGACGTCTGGCTACACCTTC. This encodes CASRIRGTSGYTF.

This clonotype showed up just a few times. The gene calls are TRBV6-1 and TRBJ1-1; D is undetermined. Between the trimmed V and J ends, which lost 7 bases and 5 bases, there was a span of 32 bases. The V gene's germline CDR1 is MNHNS and CDR2 SASEGT. The CDR3 contains 19 residues. DNA of the CDR3: TGTGCCAGCATCTGGGCCTATGACCTGGCTCCCGGCAAGGAAACTGAAGCTTTCTTT. Translated: CASIWAYDLAPGKETEAFF.

In this sample, this clonotype turned up a few times. The chain links TRBV11-2 to TRBJ2-5, with D perhaps TRBD1 or TRBD2 (5 bases each). This CDR3 has 14 amino acids. Germline assignment: CDR1 SGHAT and CDR2 FQNNGV. With 6 bases removed from V and 4 bases from J, the gap between germline ends came to 15 bases. CDR3 amino acids: CASRVWWGSETQYF. DNA of the CDR3: TGTGCCAGCAGGGTTTGGTGGGGGTCAGAGACCCAGTACTTC.

The table lists this clonotype with a few counts. The gene calls are TRBV23-1 and TRBJ1-5, with D possibly being TRBD1 (5 bases). TRBV23-1 is reported as an ORF; its role is uncertain. V was pared by 8 bases and J by 12 bases, with 14 bases between. The CDR3 loop spans 11 amino acids. CDR3: CASPLGGNQHF. In DNA form, the CDR3 reads TGCGCCAGCCCCCTGGGGGGGAACCAGCATTTT.

The chain employs TRBV7-8 and TRBJ1-2; no clear D. From germline, CDR1 is SGHVS and CDR2 FQNEAQ. The CDR3 has 15 residues. The V and J ends lost 6 bases and 4 bases respectively, with 18 bases between them. The CDR3 coding sequence is TGTGCCAGCAGTCCCGGGGTCCCTCTGGGCTATGGCTACACCTTC. Residues: CASSPGVPLGYGYTF.

This clonotype was observed many times. This chain links TRBV4-2 with TRBJ1-1; a possible D gene is TRBD1 (5 bases). The CDR3 sequence is 15 residues long. The V and J ends lost 0 bases and 6 bases respectively, with 14 bases between them. The germline V gene has CDR1 LGHNA and CDR2 YNFKEQ. CDR3 sequence (DNA): TGTGCCAGCAGCCAAGATGTGGGGCGGAGCGCTGAAGCTTTCTTT. It yields the protein CASSQDVGRSAEAFF.

This clonotype has a handful of counts. The chain is built from TRBV19 and TRBJ1-5; possibly TRBD1 for D (6 bases). Germline assignment: CDR1 LNHDA and CDR2 SQIVND (reference sequence). The CDR3 is 14 amino acids. Trimming pared 3 bases from V and 7 bases from J, leaving 13 bases between. The CDR3 loop is CASSITGFGQPQHF. The CDR3 bases are TGTGCCAGTAGTATCACAGGGTTTGGGCAGCCCCAGCATTTT.

In its sample, this clonotype was seen a few times. The chain recombines TRBV20-1 with TRBJ2-5; tentatively, D is TRBD2 (6 bases). The CDR3 extends over 13 amino acids. Trimming pared 3 bases from V and 5 bases from J, leaving 13 bases between. In germline, CDR1 is DFQATT, CDR2 SNEGSKA (reference sequence). The CDR3 is CSASPLAGETQYF. CDR3 nucleotide sequence: TGCAGTGCTAGCCCACTAGCTGGGGAGACCCAGTACTTC.

This clonotype was picked up one time. This sequence joins TRBV12-5 and TRBJ2-3, with D maybe TRBD1 (6 bases). V lost 3 bases and J 0 bases, leaving 13 bases between the germline ends. This CDR3 comprises 16 residues. Germline lookup yields CDR1 LGHNT and CDR2 FRNRAP. CDR3 loop: CASGFGAGESTDTQYF. Here the CDR3 DNA reads TGTGCTAGTGGTTTTGGGGCAGGGGAAAGCACAGATACGCAGTATTTT.

This rearrangement joins TRBV18 to TRBJ2-5; the match to TRBD2 covers 9 bases. The CDR3 runs to 16 residues. V gave up 1 base and J gave up 2 bases; unmatched junction bases: 5. CDR1 KGHSH and CDR2 LQKENI come from the germline V gene. In DNA, the CDR3 is TGTGCCAGCTCACCACTGCCAGCGGGGGGTCAAGAGACCCAGTACTTC. Amino acids: CASSPLPAGGQETQYF.

A few counts support this clonotype. This chain connects TRBV5-1 to TRBJ2-6; 9 bases line up with TRBD1. Per the germline V gene, CDR1 is SGHRS and CDR2 is YFSETQ. This CDR3 region has 15 residues. Trimming removed 5 bases from V and 4 bases from J; junction bases left unmatched: 4. CDR3 in DNA: TGCGCCAGCAGACAGGGGGCGGTAGGGGCCAACGTCCTGACTTTC. Its translation is CASRQGAVGANVLTF.

The chain uses TRBV7-9 and TRBJ2-3; D unresolved. V gave up 6 bases and J gave up 1 base, with 8 bases separating them. The CDR3 totals 13 residues. Looked up from germline, CDR1 is SEHNR and CDR2 is FQNEAQ (reference sequence). DNA of the CDR3: TGTGCCAGCAGACGAGAGCGCACAGATACGCAGTATTTT. Protein: CASRRERTDTQYF.

This clonotype was counted at least ten times. This chain links TRBV5-1 with TRBJ1-1, with 8 bases aligning to TRBD1. This CDR3 spans 14 amino acids. Losses at the gene ends were 4 bases for V and 11 bases for J; bases not matched to a gene: 13. CDR1 and CDR2 from the germline V gene are SGHRS and YFSETQ. In nucleotides, the CDR3 is TGCGCCAGCAGCGTGGATGGGACAGGAGGTTCGGCTTTCTTT. It specifies CASSVDGTGGSAFF.

CDR3 region: CAISEPTLRADTQYF. DNA for the CDR3: TGTGCCATCAGTGAGCCAACTCTCAGGGCAGATACGCAGTATTTT. V and J are TRBV10-3 and TRBJ2-3, with a tentative D call TRBD1 (5 bases). V shed 2 bases and J shed 4 bases, with 13 bases lying between them. The CDR3 consists of 15 residues. The germline CDR1 and CDR2 sequences are ENHRY and SYGVKD.

The chain is built from TRBV15 and TRBJ1-4, with D possibly TRBD1 on 5 matching bases. CDR3 length equals 16 residues. Trimming cost V 0 bases and J 0 bases, with 8 bases left between them. Germline values: CDR1 LNHNV, CDR2 YYDKDF (reference sequence). The CDR3 here is CATSRDPTATNEKLFF. CDR3 DNA sequence: TGTGCCACCAGCAGAGACCCGACAGCAACTAATGAAAAACTGTTTTTT.

This clonotype came up a few times. This chain links TRBV4-1 with TRBJ2-1; perhaps TRBD2 as D (7 bases). The CDR3 loop spans 14 amino acids. V was trimmed by 0 bases and J by 9 bases, leaving 12 bases between them. Per the germline V gene, CDR1 is MGHRA and CDR2 is YSYEKL. The DNA of the CDR3 is TGCGCCAGCAGCCAAGACCCAGGGGAGGGTGAGCAGTTCTTC. It yields the protein CASSQDPGEGEQFF.

The chain recombines TRBV7-6 with TRBJ2-5, with 9 bases that match TRBD1. V gave up 5 bases and J gave up 1 base; unmatched junction bases: 8. The CDR3 is made up of 16 amino acids. The germline CDR1 and CDR2 sequences are SGHVS and FNYEAQ. The CDR3 DNA reads TGTGCCAGCAGCCTACTACCGGGACAGGGCCAAGAGACCCAGTACTTC. The encoded protein is CASSLLPGQGQETQYF.

The V gene is TRBV11-2, the J gene TRBJ2-1; TRBD2 matches 12 bases. Trimming at V came to 4 bases and at J to 7 bases, leaving 14 bases not matched to a gene. CDR3 length equals 18 residues. The V gene's germline CDR1 is SGHAT and CDR2 FQNNGV. The CDR3 sequence: CASSSPVASGGARNEQFF. CDR3 DNA: TGTGCCAGCAGCTCCCCCGTGGCTAGCGGGGGGGCCAGGAATGAGCAGTTCTTC.

This clonotype has more than one count but fewer than ten. The chain couples TRBV28 to TRBJ1-1; a weak D match, TRBD1 (5 bases). The CDR3 runs to 13 residues. The germline V and J ends were trimmed by 5 bases and 4 bases, with 11 bases remaining between them. Germline V lookup: CDR1 MDHEN, CDR2 SYDVKM. The CDR3: CASSRIDSTEAFF. CDR3 bases: TGTGCCAGCAGTCGGATTGACAGCACTGAAGCTTTCTTT.

This clonotype was counted a few times. The rearrangement uses TRBV7-9 and TRBJ2-5; D not resolved. V was pared by 4 bases and J by 4 bases, with 16 bases between. The CDR3 is 15 residues long. The germline gives CDR1 SEHNR, CDR2 FQNEAQ (reference sequence). The DNA of the CDR3 is TGTGCCAGCAGCTCCCGACCCCCCCTCCCAGAGACCCAGTACTTC. Protein: CASSSRPPLPETQYF.

The chain combines TRBV28 with TRBJ2-2; D may be TRBD2 (5 bases). Germline CDR1 MDHEN, CDR2 SYDVKM. The CDR3 is made up of 13 amino acids. Deletions cut 6 bases from V and 8 bases from J, with 13 bases between. Written as DNA, the CDR3 is TGTGCCAGCAGACGTCGTGGGAGAGGGGAGCTGTTTTTT. Protein sequence: CASRRRGRGELFF.

The table lists this clonotype with many counts. V usage is TRBV12-3 or TRBV12-4 and J usage is TRBJ2-6; tentative D call: TRBD1 (5 bases). The CDR3 totals 15 residues. V lost 2 bases and J 0 bases, leaving 5 bases between the germline ends. The CDR3 DNA follows: TGTGCCAGCAGTTTAAGGGGCTCTGGGGCCAACGTCCTGACTTTC. It codes for CASSLRGSGANVLTF.

The chain joins TRBV7-2 to TRBJ2-6; D remains unclear. CDR3 length equals 15 residues. Deletions cut 5 bases from V and 2 bases from J, with 10 bases between. Germline V CDR1 and CDR2: SGHTA, FQGNSA. The CDR3 DNA is TGTGCCAGCAGCAGACACGAGCCTGGGGCCAACGTCCTGACTTTC. Encoded protein: CASSRHEPGANVLTF.

This chain links TRBV6-2 or TRBV6-3 with TRBJ2-7; D is ambiguous. Trimming stripped 5 bases from V and 3 bases from J, with 8 bases between. The germline CDR1 and CDR2 sequences are MNHEY and SVGEGT. The CDR3 spans 12 residues. The CDR3 nucleotides are TGTGCCAGCAGTAGGATCCTCTACGAGCAGTACTTC. It encodes CASSRILYEQYF.

This clonotype was seen more than once but under ten times. The chain employs TRBV12-3 or TRBV12-4 and TRBJ2-1; a possible D gene is TRBD1 (6 bases). The V and J ends lost 6 bases and 10 bases respectively, with 10 bases between them. The CDR3 length is 11 residues. For the CDR3, the DNA is TGTGCCAGCAGACAGGGTGGGGAGCAGTTCTTC. Translation gives CASRQGGEQFF.